At least ten counts were recorded for the clone carrying this T cell receptor beta chain. V shed 6 bases and J 0 bases; nucleotides not matched to a gene: 9. The CDR3 runs 16 residues. Germline-derived CDR1 and CDR2 are MDHEN and SYDVKM. The study left out patients who had uncontrolled infection, other autoimmune disease, pregnancy or lactation. Initially, at the first diagnosis of hyperthyroidism and before any ophthalmopathy symptoms, blood was sampled. The authors took PBMCs from 9.5 to 10 ml fresh peripheral blood. This entry belongs to a study of T cells in Graves' hyperthyroidism and ophthalmopathy. Background on the study: Peripheral blood collection took place at initial diagnosis, before any treatment.

Amplification yielded TCR beta CDR3 regions, with RNA transcripts as the source. HTBI primers were the set used in a first-round RT-PCR of the TCR CDR3. TCRdb called the multiplex PCR reads again in MiXCR, with one record for every CDR3 protein. The sample includes fewer than 300,000 distinct CDR3 sequences, less than 30% of them seen just once. Specimen: blood. The TCR was taken from a man aged 40-49 years with Graves' hyperthyroidism that later progressed to Graves' ophthalmopathy. The V call is TRBV28, the J call TRBJ2-7, with TRBD1 matching 9 bases. The CDR3: CASSPVSGQGSYEQYF. CDR3 sequence (DNA): TGTGCCAGCAGCCCGGTTTCGGGACAGGGCTCCTACGAGCAGTACTTC.